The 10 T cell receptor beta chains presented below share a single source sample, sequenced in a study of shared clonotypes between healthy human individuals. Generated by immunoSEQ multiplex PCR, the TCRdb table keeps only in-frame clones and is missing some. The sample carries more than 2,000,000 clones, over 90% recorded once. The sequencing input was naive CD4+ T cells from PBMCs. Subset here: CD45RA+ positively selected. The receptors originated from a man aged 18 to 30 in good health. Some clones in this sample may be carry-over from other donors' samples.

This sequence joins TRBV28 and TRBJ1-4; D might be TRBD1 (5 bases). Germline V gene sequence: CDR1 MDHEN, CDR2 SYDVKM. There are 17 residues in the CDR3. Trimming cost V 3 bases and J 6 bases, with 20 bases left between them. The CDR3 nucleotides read TGTGCCAGCAGTTTCCCCCCCTACGGGGCGCGTGATGAAAAACTGTTTTTT. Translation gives CASSFPPYGARDEKLFF.

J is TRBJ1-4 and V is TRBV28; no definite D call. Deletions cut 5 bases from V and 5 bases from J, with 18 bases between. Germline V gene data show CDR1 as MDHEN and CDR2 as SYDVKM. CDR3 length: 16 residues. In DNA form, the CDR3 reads TGTGCCAGCAGTCCCAGGCTAATGAGGCCGAATGAAAAACTGTTTTTT. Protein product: CASSPRLMRPNEKLFF.

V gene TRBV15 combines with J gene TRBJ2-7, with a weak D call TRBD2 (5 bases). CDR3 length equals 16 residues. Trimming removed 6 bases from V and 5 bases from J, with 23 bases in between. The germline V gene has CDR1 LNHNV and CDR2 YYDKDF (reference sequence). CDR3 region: CATRYWGVGDADEQYF. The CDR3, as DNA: TGTGCCACCAGGTACTGGGGAGTGGGAGACGCAGACGAGCAGTACTTC.

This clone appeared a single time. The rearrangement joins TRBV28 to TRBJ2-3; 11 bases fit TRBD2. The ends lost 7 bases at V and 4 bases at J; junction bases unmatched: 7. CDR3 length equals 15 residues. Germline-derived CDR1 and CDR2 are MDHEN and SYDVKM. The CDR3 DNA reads TGTGCCAGCATAACTAGCGGGAGTTTGGCAGATACGCAGTATTTT. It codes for CASITSGSLADTQYF.

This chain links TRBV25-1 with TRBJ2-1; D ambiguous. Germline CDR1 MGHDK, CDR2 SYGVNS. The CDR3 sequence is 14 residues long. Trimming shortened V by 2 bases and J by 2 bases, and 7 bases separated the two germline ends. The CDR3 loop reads CASSEAPTYNEQFF. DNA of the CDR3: TGTGCCAGCAGTGAAGCCCCTACCTACAATGAGCAGTTCTTC.

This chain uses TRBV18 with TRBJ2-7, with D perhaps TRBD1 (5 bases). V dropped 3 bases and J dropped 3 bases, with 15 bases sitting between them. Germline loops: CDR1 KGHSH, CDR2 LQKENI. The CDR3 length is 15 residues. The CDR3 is CASSPGGHGFYEQYF. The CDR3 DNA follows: TGTGCCAGCTCACCTGGCGGACACGGCTTCTACGAGCAGTACTTC.

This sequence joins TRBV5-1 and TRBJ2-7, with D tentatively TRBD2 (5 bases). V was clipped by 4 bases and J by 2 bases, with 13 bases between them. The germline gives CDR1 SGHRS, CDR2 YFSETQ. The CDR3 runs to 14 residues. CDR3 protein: CASSPLGDAYEQYF. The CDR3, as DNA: TGCGCCAGCAGCCCACTAGGCGATGCCTACGAGCAGTACTTC.

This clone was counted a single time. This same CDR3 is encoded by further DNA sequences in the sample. The CDR3 is CASSIRTGGPYEQYF. The CDR3 nucleotides are TGTGCCAGTAGTATACGGACAGGGGGCCCCTACGAGCAGTACTTC. This rearrangement joins TRBV19 to TRBJ2-7; TRBD1 agrees at 11 bases. V lost 2 bases to trimming and J lost 2 bases; unmatched junction nucleotides: 2. Germline CDR1 reads LNHDA; CDR2 reads SQIVND (reference sequence). This CDR3 is 15 amino acids long.

CDR3 bases: TGTGCCAGCAGCTTACAGGGGGCTGCCGGGGAGCTGTTTTTT. The encoded protein is CASSLQGAAGELFF. This chain connects TRBV7-2 to TRBJ2-2; TRBD1 aligns across 8 bases. The CDR3 is 14 amino acids. Per germline, CDR1 SGHTA and CDR2 FQGNSA. V lost 2 bases, J lost 6 bases, and 2 bases stayed unmatched.

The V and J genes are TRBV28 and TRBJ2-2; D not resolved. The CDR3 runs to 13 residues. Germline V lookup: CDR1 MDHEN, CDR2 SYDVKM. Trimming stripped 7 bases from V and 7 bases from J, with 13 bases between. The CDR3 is CASINIGGGELFF. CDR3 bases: TGTGCCAGCATTAACATTGGCGGCGGGGAGCTGTTTTTT.